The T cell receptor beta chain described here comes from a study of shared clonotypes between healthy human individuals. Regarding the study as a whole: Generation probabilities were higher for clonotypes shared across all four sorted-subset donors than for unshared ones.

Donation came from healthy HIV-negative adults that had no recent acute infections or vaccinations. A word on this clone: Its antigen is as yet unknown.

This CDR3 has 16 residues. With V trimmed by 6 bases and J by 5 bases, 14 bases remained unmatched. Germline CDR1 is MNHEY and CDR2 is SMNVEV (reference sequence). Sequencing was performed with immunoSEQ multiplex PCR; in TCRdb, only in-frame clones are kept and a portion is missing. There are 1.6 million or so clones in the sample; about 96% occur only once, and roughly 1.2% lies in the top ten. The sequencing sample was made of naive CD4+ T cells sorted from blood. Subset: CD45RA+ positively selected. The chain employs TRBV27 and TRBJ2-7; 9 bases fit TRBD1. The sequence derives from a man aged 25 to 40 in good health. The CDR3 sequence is CASSPTPGQGSNEQYF. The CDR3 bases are TGTGCCAGCAGCCCGACCCCGGGACAGGGTTCAAACGAGCAGTACTTC.